This T cell receptor beta chain was captured in a study of blood T cell repertoires in COVID-19. The overall study: From the United States, Italy and Spain came samples of acute and convalescent COVID-19.

This CDR3 has 16 amino acids. Germline values: CDR1 SGHNT, CDR2 YYREEE (reference sequence). With 4 bases clipped from V and 5 bases from J, the junction kept 8 bases outside the gene matches. Sequencing used immunoSEQ multiplex PCR; TCRdb keeps in-frame clones, though not all of them. Of approximately 480,000 clones detected, 89% appear once; the ten largest clones hold 0.7% to 1%. The chain is built from TRBV5-4 and TRBJ2-7, with TRBD2 matching over 14 bases. Sequencing was performed on peripheral blood. The sequence was collected from a man between 18 and 35 years old with COVID-19, enrolled during active disease. The CDR3 DNA follows: TGTGCCAGCAGCCCGCCGGGACTAGCGGGAGAAAACGAGCAGTACTTC. Translation: CASSPPGLAGENEQYF.